This TCR beta chain was sequenced during a study of T cell clones after liver transplantation. Study-wide points: In 5 of 8 subjects, circulating graft-donor-reactive CD4 TCRbeta sequences fell significantly after transplant.

Only one count was recorded for this clone. Its antigen is not identified. Only in-frame clones appear in the TCRdb table, and some are missing; sequencing was by immunoSEQ multiplex PCR. This table has 40,000 to 55,000 clones, over 55% appearing once. The CDR3 has 14 amino acids. Trimming shortened V by 4 bases and J by 0 bases, and 10 bases separated the two germline ends. Germline V CDR1 and CDR2: SGDLS, YYNGEE. This sequence originates from a human patient who received a liver transplant. T cells may partly derive from the graft donor. This rearrangement joins TRBV9 to TRBJ1-1, with D perhaps TRBD1 (5 bases). Sequenced material: CD4+ T cells from blood, taken 52 to 60 months after liver transplant. CDR3 bases: TGTGCCAGCAGCCCAGGACACTTGAACACTGAAGCTTTCTTT. As protein: CASSPGHLNTEAFF.